Listed below are T cell receptor beta chains from one sample, sequenced in a study of blood T cell repertoires in COVID-19. Repertoires were generated with immunoSEQ multiplex PCR, while TCRdb's copy carries only in-frame clones and drops some. Found here are 200,000 to 250,000 clones, about four fifths of them singletons; the top ten hold about 3%. Sequencing was performed on peripheral blood. Source of these receptors: a woman in her twenties or thirties who had recovered from COVID-19. The CDR3 runs from the conserved cysteine through the conserved F or W. Each record gives: J gene, D gene, V gene, clone size, CDR3 DNA, CDR3 protein. D genes are given only for firm matches. Only some rows state a clone size, as once, few, many or a class for expanded clones.

TRBJ1-2,.,TRBV11-2,.,TGTGCCAGCAGCTTAGAGGGTCGGAGGGTCTATGGCTACACCTTC,CASSLEGRRVYGYTF
TRBJ2-4,.,TRBV19,.,TGTGCCAGTAGACCCGTGGACAGTCTGGGGAACATTCAGTACTTC,CASRPVDSLGNIQYF
TRBJ1-5,.,TRBV5-1,few,TGCGCCAGCAGCTTTGGAGGGGAGGGCAATCAGCCCCAGCATTTT,CASSFGGEGNQPQHF
TRBJ2-7,TRBD2,TRBV3-1/TRBV3-2,few,TGTGCCAGCAGCCCCCTAGCGGGAGTATACGAGCAGTACTTC,CASSPLAGVYEQYF
TRBJ2-7,.,TRBV20-1,.,TGCAGTGCCCCTATCGTGCACGAGCAGTACTTC,CSAPIVHEQYF
TRBJ1-1,.,TRBV5-1,once,TGCGCCAGCAGCCCAGACAGTGGGAACACTGAAGCTTTCTTT,CASSPDSGNTEAFF
TRBJ2-7,TRBD1,TRBV28,.,TGTGCCAGCAGCCCTCCACAGGGGGTAGGAGAGCAGTACTTC,CASSPPQGVGEQYF
TRBJ2-3,.,TRBV14,.,TGTGCCAGCAGCCCCCCAGGGCTAGTGGCTGGGGATACGCAGTATTTT,CASSPPGLVAGDTQYF
TRBJ2-7,TRBD2,TRBV7-3,.,TGTGCCAGCAGCCTCCCGTCCGGGACTAAACACTACGAGCAGTACTTC,CASSLPSGTKHYEQYF
TRBJ2-2,TRBD1,TRBV24-1,.,TGTGCCACCAGTGATTTGGCACAGGGGGGCGACACCGGGGAGCTGTTTTTT,CATSDLAQGGDTGELFF
TRBJ1-1,.,TRBV29-1,.,TGCAGCGTTGGTAGGGAAAGCGGCGCTTTCTTT,CSVGRESGAFF
TRBJ2-2,.,TRBV3-1/TRBV3-2,.,TGTGCCAGCAGCCTAGGGAGCGGCAGCCCGAACACCGGGGAGCTGTTTTTT,CASSLGSGSPNTGELFF
TRBJ2-5,TRBD2,TRBV5-5,.,TGTGCCAGCAGCCGTACTGGACTAGCGGGAGGAGGGGAGACCCAGTACTTC,CASSRTGLAGGGETQYF
TRBJ1-4,TRBD1,TRBV5-1,.,TGCGCCAGCAGTCGGACAGGAGATAATGAAAAACTGTTTTTT,CASSRTGDNEKLFF
TRBJ1-5,.,TRBV5-6,.,TGTGCCAGCAGCTTTTGGGGAGGGTCCTCTAATCAGCCCCAGCATTTT,CASSFWGGSSNQPQHF
TRBJ1-6,TRBD1,TRBV9,.,TGTGCCAGCAGCGGGAACAGGGGATCGGGTAATTCACCCCTCCACTTT,CASSGNRGSGNSPLHF
TRBJ2-1,TRBD2,TRBV30,.,TGTGCCCGCCGATTAGCGGGAGCGAATGAGCAGTTCTTC,CARRLAGANEQFF
TRBJ2-1,TRBD2,TRBV11-3,.,TGTGCCAGCAGCCCGGGACTAGCGGGAGGTCGGGAGCAGTTCTTC,CASSPGLAGGREQFF
TRBJ2-3,TRBD2,TRBV24-1,.,TGTGCCACCAGTGATTGGACGATACAGGGACTAGCGGGAGGAATCGCAGATACGCAGTATTTT,CATSDWTIQGLAGGIADTQYF
TRBJ2-5,.,TRBV7-3,.,TGTGCCAGCAGCTTAACAGGGGCAGGGAAGACCCAGTACTTC,CASSLTGAGKTQYF
TRBJ1-4,TRBD1,TRBV28,.,TGTGCCACCAGGACAGGGGGATTGAATGAAAAACTGTTTTTT,CATRTGGLNEKLFF
TRBJ2-1,TRBD2,TRBV12-5,.,TGTGCTAGTGGTTTACCTACGGGACTAGCGGGAGACTACAATGAGCAGTTCTTC,CASGLPTGLAGDYNEQFF
TRBJ2-7,.,TRBV9,.,TGTGCCAGCAGCGGATCAACAGGTTACGAGCAGTACTTC,CASSGSTGYEQYF
TRBJ2-3,TRBD1,TRBV28,.,TGTGCCAGCAGCGGACAGGGGCTGAATACGCAGTATTTT,CASSGQGLNTQYF
TRBJ2-2,TRBD1,TRBV6-1,few,TGTGCCAGCAGTGAACGCGACAGGGGGGACGGGGAGCTGTTTTTT,CASSERDRGDGELFF
TRBJ1-1,.,TRBV7-9,.,TGTGCCAGCAGCTCCGAATACAGCACTGAAGCTTTCTTT,CASSSEYSTEAFF
TRBJ2-2,.,TRBV6-4,.,TGTGCCAGCAGTCCCCAGGGACTTGACACCGGGGAGCTGTTTTTT,CASSPQGLDTGELFF
TRBJ2-7,.,TRBV14,many,TGTGCCAGCAGCCAGGGGCAAGAGCAGTACTTC,CASSQGQEQYF
TRBJ2-5,.,TRBV6-5,.,TGTGCCAGCAGTTACCCCAGGGGACCTCGGCAGACCCAGTACTTC,CASSYPRGPRQTQYF
TRBJ2-7,TRBD2,TRBV5-4,.,TGTGCCAGCAGCGAGGGACTAGCGGGAGGGGTCTACGAGCAGTACTTC,CASSEGLAGGVYEQYF